This T cell receptor beta chain was observed in a study of OX40 agonist ivuxolimab in advanced cancers. The CDR3 extends over 15 amino acids. The V end lost 1 base, the J end lost 10 bases, and 16 bases lay between the germline ends. Germline assignment: CDR1 SGHAT and CDR2 FQDESV (reference sequence). This table comes from immunoSEQ multiplex PCR, and its TCRdb copy is limited to in-frame clones, with some not included. The table shows 35,000 to 45,000 clones, with about four fifths occurring only once. The sequence derives from an adult with an advanced solid tumor such as melanoma, head and neck, liver or kidney cancer. The chain is built from TRBV11-1 and TRBJ1-4, with D unclear. The sequences come from CD4+ or CD8+ T cells sorted from blood, collected in a trial of the OX40 agonist ivuxolimab. The CDR3 DNA reads as TGTGCCAGCAGCTTAGGAGGGCCGGGCGAAGGAAAACTGTTTTTT. Encoded protein: CASSLGGPGEGKLFF.